This T cell receptor beta chain was retrieved from a study of identical twins. In TCRdb, the 5' RACE reads were re-called with MiXCR into one record per CDR3 protein. The sample holds 400,000 to 550,000 distinct CDR3 sequences, 20% to 30% seen once. The CDR3 spans 13 residues. Trimming shortened V by 0 bases and J by 9 bases, and 12 bases separated the two germline ends. The germline CDR1 and CDR2 sequences are DFQATT and SNEGSKA (reference sequence). This sample also belongs to another study, concerning T cells expressing NK-cell markers. That source notes: In several experiments, an anti-gamma-delta TCR antibody restricted sorting to alpha-beta TCR T cells.

Sample: CD4+ T cells sorted from blood. The sequence came from a woman in her late teens or twenties in good health. The rearrangement joins TRBV20-1 to TRBJ2-1; D may be TRBD2 (7 bases). The CDR3 nucleotides are TGCAGTGCTAGAGATTCCGGGGGGCGTGAGCAGTTCTTC. Translating it yields CSARDSGGREQFF.